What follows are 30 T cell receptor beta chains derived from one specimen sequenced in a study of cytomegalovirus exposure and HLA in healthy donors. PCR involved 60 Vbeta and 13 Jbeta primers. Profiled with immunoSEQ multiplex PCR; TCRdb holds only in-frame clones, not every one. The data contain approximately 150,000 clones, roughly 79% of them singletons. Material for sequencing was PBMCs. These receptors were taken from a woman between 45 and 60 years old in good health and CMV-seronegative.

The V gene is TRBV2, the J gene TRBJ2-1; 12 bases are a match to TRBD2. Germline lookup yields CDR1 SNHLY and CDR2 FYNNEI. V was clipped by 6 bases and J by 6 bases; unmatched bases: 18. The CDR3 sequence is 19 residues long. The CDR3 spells CASSQRASGGVLGGNEQFF. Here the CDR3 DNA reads TGTGCCAGCAGCCAAAGGGCTAGCGGGGGGGTCCTCGGGGGCAATGAGCAGTTCTTC.

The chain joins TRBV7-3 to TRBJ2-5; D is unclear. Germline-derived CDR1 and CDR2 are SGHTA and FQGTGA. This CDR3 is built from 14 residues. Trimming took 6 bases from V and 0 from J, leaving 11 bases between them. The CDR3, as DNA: TGTGCCAGCAGTCAAGATGCGTACCAAGAGACCCAGTACTTC. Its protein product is CASSQDAYQETQYF. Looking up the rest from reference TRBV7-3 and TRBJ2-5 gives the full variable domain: GAGVSQTPSNKVTEKGKYVELRCDPISGHTALYWYRQSLGQGPEFLIYFQGTGAADDSGLPNDRFFAVRPEGSVSTLKIQRTERGDSAVYLCASSQDAYQETQYFGPGTRLLVL.

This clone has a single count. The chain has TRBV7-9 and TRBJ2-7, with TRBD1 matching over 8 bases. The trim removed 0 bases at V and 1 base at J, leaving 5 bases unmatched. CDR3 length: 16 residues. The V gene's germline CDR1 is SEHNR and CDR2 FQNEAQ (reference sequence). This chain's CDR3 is CASSLAGQVFSYEQYF. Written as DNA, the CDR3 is TGTGCCAGCAGCTTAGCGGGACAGGTATTTTCCTACGAGCAGTACTTC.

DNA for the CDR3: TGTGCCAGCCGGCGGGACCTCAGCTCCTACGAGCAGTACTTC. Protein: CASRRDLSSYEQYF. The genes are TRBV2 and TRBJ2-7; D may be TRBD2 (6 bases). This CDR3 has 14 amino acids. Germline V gene lookup returns CDR1 SNHLY and CDR2 FYNNEI. Trimming cost V 8 bases and J 0 bases, with 14 bases left between them.

The CDR3 DNA reads TGCGCCAGCACCCCCTCTCGGGGAGGGGCGATCGTAAACACCGGGGAGCTGTTTTTT. It is translated as CASTPSRGGAIVNTGELFF. The chain combines TRBV5-1 with TRBJ2-2; 7 bases fit TRBD2. The CDR3 has 19 residues. The V and J ends lost 6 bases and 2 bases, in that order; junction bases with no gene match: 19. The germline V gene has CDR1 SGHRS and CDR2 YFSETQ.

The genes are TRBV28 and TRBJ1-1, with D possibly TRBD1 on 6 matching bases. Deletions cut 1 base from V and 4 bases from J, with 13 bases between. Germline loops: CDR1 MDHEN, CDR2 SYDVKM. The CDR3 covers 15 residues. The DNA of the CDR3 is TGTGCCAGCAGTTTATCCGGGCGAGGGGGCACTGAAGCTTTCTTT. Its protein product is CASSLSGRGGTEAFF.

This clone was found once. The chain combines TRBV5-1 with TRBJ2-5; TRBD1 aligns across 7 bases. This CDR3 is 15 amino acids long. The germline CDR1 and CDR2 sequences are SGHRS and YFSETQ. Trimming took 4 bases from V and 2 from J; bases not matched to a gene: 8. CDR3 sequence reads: CASSQQPGQQETQYF. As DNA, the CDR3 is TGCGCCAGCAGCCAACAACCGGGACAGCAAGAGACCCAGTACTTC.

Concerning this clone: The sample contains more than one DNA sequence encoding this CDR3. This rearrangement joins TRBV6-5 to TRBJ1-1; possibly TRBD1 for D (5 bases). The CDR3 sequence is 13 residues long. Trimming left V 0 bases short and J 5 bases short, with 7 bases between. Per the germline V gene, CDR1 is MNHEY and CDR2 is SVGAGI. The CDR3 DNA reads TGTGCCAGCAGTTACTCGGGGGGAACTGAAGCTTTCTTT. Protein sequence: CASSYSGGTEAFF.

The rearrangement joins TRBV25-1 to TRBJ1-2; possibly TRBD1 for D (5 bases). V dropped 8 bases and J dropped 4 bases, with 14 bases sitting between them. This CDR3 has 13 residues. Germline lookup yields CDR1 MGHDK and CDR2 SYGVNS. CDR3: CASCRRQSYGYTF. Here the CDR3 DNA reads TGTGCCAGCTGCCGGCGACAGAGCTATGGCTACACCTTC.

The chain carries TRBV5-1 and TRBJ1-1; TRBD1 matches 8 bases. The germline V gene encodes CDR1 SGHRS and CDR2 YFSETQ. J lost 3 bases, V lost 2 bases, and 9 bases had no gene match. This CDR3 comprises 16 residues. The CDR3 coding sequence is TGCGCCAGCAGCTTTTACCGGACAGGGTTAGACACTGAAGCTTTCTTT. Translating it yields CASSFYRTGLDTEAFF.

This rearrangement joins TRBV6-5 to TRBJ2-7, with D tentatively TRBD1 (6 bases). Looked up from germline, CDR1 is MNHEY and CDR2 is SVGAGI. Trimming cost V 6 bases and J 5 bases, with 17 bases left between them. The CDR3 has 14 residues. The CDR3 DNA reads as TGTGCCAGCAGCTCCGGACAGTTTGTCCACGAGCAGTACTTC. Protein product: CASSSGQFVHEQYF.

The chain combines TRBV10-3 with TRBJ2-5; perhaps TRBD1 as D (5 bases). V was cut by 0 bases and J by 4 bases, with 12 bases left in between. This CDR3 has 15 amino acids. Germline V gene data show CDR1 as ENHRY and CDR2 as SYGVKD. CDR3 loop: CAISESIGVVETQYF. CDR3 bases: TGTGCCATCAGTGAGTCGATAGGGGTGGTAGAGACCCAGTACTTC.

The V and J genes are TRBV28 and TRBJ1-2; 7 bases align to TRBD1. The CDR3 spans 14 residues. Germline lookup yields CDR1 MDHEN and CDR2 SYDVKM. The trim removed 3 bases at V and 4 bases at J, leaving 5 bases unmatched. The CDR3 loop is CASSFWQGGYGYTF. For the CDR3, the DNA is TGTGCCAGCAGTTTTTGGCAGGGGGGCTATGGCTACACCTTC.

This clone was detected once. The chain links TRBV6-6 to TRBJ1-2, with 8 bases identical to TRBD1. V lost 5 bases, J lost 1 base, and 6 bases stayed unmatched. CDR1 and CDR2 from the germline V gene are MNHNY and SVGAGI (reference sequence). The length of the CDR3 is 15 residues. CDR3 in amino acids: CASSPLDRVNYGYTF. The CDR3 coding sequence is TGTGCCAGCAGTCCTCTGGACAGGGTTAACTATGGCTACACCTTC.

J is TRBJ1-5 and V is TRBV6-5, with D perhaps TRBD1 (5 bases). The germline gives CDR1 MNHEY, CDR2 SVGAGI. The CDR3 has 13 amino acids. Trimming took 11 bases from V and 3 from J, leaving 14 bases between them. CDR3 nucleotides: TGTGCCTCCGGGGGTTCCAACAATCAGCCCCAGCATTTT. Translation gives CASGGSNNQPQHF.

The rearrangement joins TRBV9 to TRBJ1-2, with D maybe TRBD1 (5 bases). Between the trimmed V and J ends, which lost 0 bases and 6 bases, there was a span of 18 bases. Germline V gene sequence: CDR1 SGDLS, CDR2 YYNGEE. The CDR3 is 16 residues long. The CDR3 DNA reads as TGTGCCAGCAGCGTAGACCCGCGGACACCTCCCCATGGCTACACCTTC. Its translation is CASSVDPRTPPHGYTF.

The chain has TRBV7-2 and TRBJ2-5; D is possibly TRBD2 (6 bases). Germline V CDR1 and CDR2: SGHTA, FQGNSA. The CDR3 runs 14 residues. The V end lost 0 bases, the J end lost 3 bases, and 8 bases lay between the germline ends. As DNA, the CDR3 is TGTGCCAGCAGCTTAGCCGGGAGTGAAGAGACCCAGTACTTC. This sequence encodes CASSLAGSEETQYF.

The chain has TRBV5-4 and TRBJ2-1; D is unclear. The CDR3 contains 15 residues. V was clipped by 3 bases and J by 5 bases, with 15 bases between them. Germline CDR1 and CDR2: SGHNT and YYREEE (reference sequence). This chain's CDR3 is CASSSSRLVHNEQFF. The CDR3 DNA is TGTGCCAGCAGCTCCTCCAGGTTGGTACACAATGAGCAGTTCTTC.

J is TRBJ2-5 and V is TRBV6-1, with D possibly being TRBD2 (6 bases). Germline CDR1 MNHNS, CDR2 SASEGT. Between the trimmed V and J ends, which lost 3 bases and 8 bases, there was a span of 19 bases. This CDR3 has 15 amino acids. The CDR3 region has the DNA TGTGCCAGCAGTGAGGCGGGGACCCAGGGAGTTACCCAGTACTTC. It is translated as CASSEAGTQGVTQYF.

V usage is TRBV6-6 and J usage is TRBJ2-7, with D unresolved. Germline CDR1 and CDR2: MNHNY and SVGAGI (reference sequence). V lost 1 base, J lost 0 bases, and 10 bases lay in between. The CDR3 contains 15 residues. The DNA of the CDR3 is TGTGCCAGCAGTTACTTCGGTGACACCTCCTACGAGCAGTACTTC. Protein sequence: CASSYFGDTSYEQYF.

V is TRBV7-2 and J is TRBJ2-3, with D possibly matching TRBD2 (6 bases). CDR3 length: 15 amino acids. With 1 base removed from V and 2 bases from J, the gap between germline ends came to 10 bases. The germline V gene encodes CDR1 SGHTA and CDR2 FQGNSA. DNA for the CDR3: TGTGCCAGCAGCTTAGTCCCTAGCGACACAGATACGCAGTATTTT. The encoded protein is CASSLVPSDTDTQYF. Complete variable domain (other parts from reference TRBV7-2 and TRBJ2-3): GAGVSQSPSNKVTEKGKDVELRCDPISGHTALYWYRQSLGQGLEFLIYFQGNSAPDKSGLPSDRFSAERTGGSVSTLTIQRTQQEDSAVYLCASSLVPSDTDTQYFGPGTRLTVL.

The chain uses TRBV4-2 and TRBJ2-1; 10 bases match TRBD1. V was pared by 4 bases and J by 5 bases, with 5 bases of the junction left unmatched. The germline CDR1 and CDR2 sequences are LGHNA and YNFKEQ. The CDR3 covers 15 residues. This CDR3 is CASSRDRGDHNEQFF. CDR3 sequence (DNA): TGTGCCAGCAGCCGGGACAGGGGCGACCACAATGAGCAGTTCTTC.

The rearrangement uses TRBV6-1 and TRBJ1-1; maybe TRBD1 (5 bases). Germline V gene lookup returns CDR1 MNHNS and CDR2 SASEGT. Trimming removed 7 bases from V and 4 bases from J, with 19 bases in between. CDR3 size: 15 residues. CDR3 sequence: CASNAGRVGGTEAFF. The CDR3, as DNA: TGTGCCAGCAACGCAGGCAGGGTCGGTGGCACTGAAGCTTTCTTT.

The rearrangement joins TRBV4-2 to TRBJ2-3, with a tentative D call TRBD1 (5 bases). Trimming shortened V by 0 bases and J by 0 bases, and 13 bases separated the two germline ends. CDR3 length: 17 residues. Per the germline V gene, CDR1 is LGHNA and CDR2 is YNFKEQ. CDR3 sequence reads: CASSQDGNRRSTDTQYF. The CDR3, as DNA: TGTGCCAGCAGCCAAGATGGGAACAGGAGAAGCACAGATACGCAGTATTTT.

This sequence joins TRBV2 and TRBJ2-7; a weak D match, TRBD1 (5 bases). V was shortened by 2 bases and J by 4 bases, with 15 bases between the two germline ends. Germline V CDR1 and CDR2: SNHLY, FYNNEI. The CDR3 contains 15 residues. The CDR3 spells CASSERTSRAYEQYF. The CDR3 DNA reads TGTGCCAGCAGTGAACGGACCTCCAGGGCGTACGAGCAGTACTTC.

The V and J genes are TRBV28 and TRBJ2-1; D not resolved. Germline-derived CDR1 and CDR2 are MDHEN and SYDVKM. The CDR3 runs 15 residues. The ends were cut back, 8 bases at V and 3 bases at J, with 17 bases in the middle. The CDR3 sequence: CASSPVGLGYNEQFF. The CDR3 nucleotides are TGTGCCAGCTCCCCCGTGGGCCTGGGCTACAATGAGCAGTTCTTC.

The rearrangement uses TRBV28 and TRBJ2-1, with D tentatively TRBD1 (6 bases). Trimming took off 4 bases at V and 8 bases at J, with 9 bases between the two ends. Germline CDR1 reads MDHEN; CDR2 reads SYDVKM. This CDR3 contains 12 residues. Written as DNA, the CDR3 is TGTGCCAGCAGTTCAGGGGTCGATGAGCAGTTCTTC. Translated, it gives CASSSGVDEQFF.

The CDR3 is CASGLGTGDLVTQYF. Here the CDR3 DNA reads TGTGCTAGTGGTTTAGGGACAGGGGACTTGGTTACCCAGTACTTC. J is TRBJ2-5 and V is TRBV12-5; 10 nucleotides agree with TRBD1. The ends lost 3 bases at V and 8 bases at J; junction bases unmatched: 9. The CDR3 sequence is 15 residues long. The germline gives CDR1 LGHNT, CDR2 FRNRAP.

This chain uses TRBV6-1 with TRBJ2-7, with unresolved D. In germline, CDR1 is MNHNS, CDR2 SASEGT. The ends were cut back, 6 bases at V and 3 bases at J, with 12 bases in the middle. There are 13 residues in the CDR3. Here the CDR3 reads CASSAGRNYEQYF. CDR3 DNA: TGTGCCAGCAGCGCAGGCCGGAACTACGAGCAGTACTTC.

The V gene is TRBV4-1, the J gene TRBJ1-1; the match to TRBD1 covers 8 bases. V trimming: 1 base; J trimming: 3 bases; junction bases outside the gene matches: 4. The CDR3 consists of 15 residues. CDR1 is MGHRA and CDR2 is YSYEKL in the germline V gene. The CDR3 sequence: CASSQVGRGHTEAFF. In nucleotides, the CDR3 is TGCGCCAGCAGCCAAGTGGGCAGGGGGCACACTGAAGCTTTCTTT.